The subject of this entry is one TCR beta chain. Its target is not known. This sample stems from a study of identical twins. Findings of the study overall: Not following the same donors, the study drew its conclusions from cross-sectional statistical analysis. Fewer insertions were carried by abundant cord blood beta clonotypes, but none was seen in memory repertoires. Partly confounded zero-insertion analyses could result from invariant MAIT and iNKT cells. Twin sharing of out-of-frame TCR alpha was underestimated by models in monozygotic pairs.

TCRdb recomputed calls from the 5' RACE reads with MiXCR, one row per CDR3 protein. The repertoire has approximately 220,000 distinct CDR3 sequences, approximately 7.3% of them found once; the top ten carry under 7%. Another study also made use of these data, one on yellow fever vaccine responses in identical twins.

Sequenced: CD8+ T cells sorted from blood. This clonotype originated in a woman aged 18-29 years in good health.

The CDR3 loop reads CASSPGQNYEQYV. The CDR3 DNA follows: TGTGCCAGCAGTCCGGGACAGAACTACGAGCAGTACGTC. The chain employs TRBV27 and TRBJ2-7; 7 bases line up with TRBD1. Per the germline V gene, CDR1 is MNHEY and CDR2 is SMNVEV (reference sequence). The CDR3 is 13 residues long. With 5 bases clipped from V and 3 bases from J, the junction kept 4 bases outside the gene matches.